The 29 T cell receptor beta chains below come from one sample, sequenced in a study of regulatory T cells in long-lasting Graves disease. Combining iRepertoire HTBI primers with Arm-PCR of CDR3 regions, the authors built TCR beta libraries. TCRdb recomputed calls from the multiplex PCR reads with MiXCR, one row per CDR3 protein. There are 650,000 to 700,000 distinct CDR3 sequences in the sample; 25% to 30% occur only once, and roughly 41% lies in the top ten. Time point specified: persistent/refractory GD, antithyroid drugs over 5 years with positive TRAb. The TCR library was made from RNA that had been extracted from PBMCs in TRIzol. The sample was peripheral blood mononuclear cells (PBMCs), taken when the disease was refractory, from a patient treated with antithyroid drugs. The receptors here all came from a female donor with Graves disease.

This clonotype was recorded once. This sequence joins TRBV6-1 and TRBJ1-1, with D tentatively TRBD1 (5 bases). CDR3 length: 15 residues. V was clipped by 1 base and J by 5 bases, with 14 bases between them. The germline gives CDR1 MNHNS, CDR2 SASEGT. DNA for the CDR3: TGTGCCAGCAGTGAAGTGGGACGGATTGGGACTGAAGCTTTCTTT. Protein: CASSEVGRIGTEAFF.

This clonotype was seen only a few times. The rearrangement links TRBV7-3 to TRBJ1-1, with TRBD1 matching 8 bases. Per the germline V gene, CDR1 is SGHTA and CDR2 is FQGTGA. CDR3 length: 13 amino acids. The V gene end was trimmed by 5 bases and the J gene end by 6 bases; junction bases not matched to a gene: 5. Written as DNA, the CDR3 is TGTGCCAGCAGCCCTGCAGGGGGCCCTGAAGCTTTCTTT. Protein: CASSPAGGPEAFF.

The chain uses TRBV6-5 and TRBJ1-2; possible D gene TRBD1, 5 bases. Deletions cut 2 bases from V and 2 bases from J, with 9 bases between. The CDR3 loop spans 14 amino acids. Germline assignment: CDR1 MNHEY and CDR2 SVGAGI. Written as DNA, the CDR3 is TGTGCCAGCAGTTACGGGGCCGGAAACTATGGCTACACCTTC. Its protein is CASSYGAGNYGYTF.

In regard to this clonotype: A read error is possible here, since a much larger clone lies one base away. CDR3 residues: CASTDRYGYTF. The CDR3 DNA reads as TGTGCCAGCACGGACAGATATGGCTACACCTTC. V gene TRBV19 combines with J gene TRBJ1-2; maybe TRBD1 (6 bases). The CDR3 is made up of 11 amino acids. The V gene lost 9 bases and the J gene lost 5 bases, with 10 bases spanning the gap. Looked up from germline, CDR1 is LNHDA and CDR2 is SQIVND (reference sequence).

This chain joins TRBV5-1 and TRBJ1-4; no reliable D call. This CDR3 region has 15 residues. V dropped 0 bases and J dropped 7 bases, with 13 bases sitting between them. Germline assignment: CDR1 SGHRS and CDR2 YFSETQ. Written as DNA, the CDR3 is TGCGCCAGCAGCTTGGCCGGGAGGATAAGTGAAAAACTGTTTTTT. It codes for CASSLAGRISEKLFF.

The rearrangement links TRBV27 to TRBJ2-1, with 10 bases aligning to TRBD2. The CDR3 is made up of 18 amino acids. With 5 bases clipped from V and 1 base from J, the junction kept 11 bases outside the gene matches. From germline, CDR1 is MNHEY and CDR2 SMNVEV (reference sequence). This CDR3 reads CASSLRWTSGSSYNEQFF. The CDR3, as DNA: TGTGCCAGCAGTCTCCGATGGACTAGCGGAAGTTCCTACAATGAGCAGTTCTTC.

This clonotype was detected a few times. The V and J genes are TRBV10-3 and TRBJ2-5; TRBD2 aligns across 7 bases. This CDR3 is 14 amino acids long. With 7 bases clipped from V and 4 bases from J, the junction kept 9 bases outside the gene matches. Per germline, CDR1 ENHRY and CDR2 SYGVKD. The CDR3 DNA reads TGTGCCATCACGGCAGGCGGGGAGGGAGAGACCCAGTACTTC. As protein: CAITAGGEGETQYF.

V is TRBV4-1 and J is TRBJ2-7; D not resolved. V lost 1 base and J 2 bases, leaving 12 bases between the germline ends. CDR1 is MGHRA and CDR2 is YSYEKL in the germline V gene. This CDR3 region has 15 residues. CDR3 protein: CASSQVPDDPYEQYF. Here the CDR3 DNA reads TGCGCCAGCAGCCAAGTGCCGGACGACCCCTACGAGCAGTACTTC.

The sample holds a few counts of this clonotype. The chain is built from TRBV20-1 and TRBJ2-5; 7 positions match TRBD2. J lost 5 bases, V lost 5 bases, and 5 bases had no gene match. CDR1 is DFQATT and CDR2 is SNEGSKA in the germline V gene (reference sequence). The CDR3 extends over 12 amino acids. The CDR3 DNA reads TGCAGTGCTCCTCGGGGGGTGGAGACCCAGTACTTC. Its translation is CSAPRGVETQYF.

This clonotype was picked up a small number of times. The gene calls are TRBV19 and TRBJ1-4, with TRBD1 matching 7 bases. The CDR3 runs to 14 residues. Looked up from germline, CDR1 is LNHDA and CDR2 is SQIVND (reference sequence). The junction had 5 bases not matched to a gene; V was cut back by 2 bases and J by 8 bases. In nucleotides, the CDR3 is TGTGCCAGTAGTATACTGGGACAGCCGGAAAAACTGTTTTTT. It is translated as CASSILGQPEKLFF. Supplemented by reference TRBV19 and TRBJ1-4, the full variable domain reads DGGITQSPKYLFRKEGQNVTLSCEQNLNHDAMYWYRQDPGQGLRLIYYSQIVNDFQKGDIAEGYSVSREKKESFPLTVTSAQKNPTAFYLCASSILGQPEKLFFGSGTQLSVL.

This rearrangement joins TRBV6-2 or TRBV6-3 to TRBJ2-7; 14 nucleotides line up with TRBD2. CDR1 MNHEY and CDR2 SVGEGT come from the germline V gene. This CDR3 spans 16 amino acids. J lost 4 bases, V lost 4 bases, and 6 bases had no gene match. The CDR3 sequence: CASSSAGTSGSYEQYF. DNA for the CDR3: TGTGCCAGCAGTTCCGCCGGGACTAGCGGGAGTTACGAGCAGTACTTC.

This clonotype was observed a handful of times. The chain joins TRBV30 to TRBJ1-1, with no clear D. The CDR3 loop spans 10 amino acids. V lost 5 bases, J lost 7 bases, and 8 bases lay in between. CDR1 and CDR2 (germline): GTSNPN, SVGIG (reference sequence). The CDR3 DNA sequence: TGTGCCTGGGGGTGGGGTGAAGCTTTCTTT. It codes for CAWGWGEAFF.

The J gene is TRBJ2-1, the V gene TRBV5-1; TRBD2 agrees at 14 bases. Germline CDR1 is SGHRS and CDR2 is YFSETQ. Unmatched junction bases numbered 7, after V lost 4 bases and J lost 7 bases. This CDR3 contains 16 residues. The CDR3 region has the DNA TGCGCCAGCAGCACCGGGACTAGCGGGAGTTTGAATGAGCAGTTCTTC. Encoded protein: CASSTGTSGSLNEQFF. The full variable domain, with the rest looked up from reference TRBV5-1 and TRBJ2-1, is KAGVTQTPRYLIKTRGQQVTLSCSPISGHRSVSWYQQTPGQGLQFLFEYFSETQRNKGNFPGRFSGRQFSNSRSEMNVSTLELGDSALYLCASSTGTSGSLNEQFFGPGTRLTVL.

This clonotype was recorded a few times. The V and J genes are TRBV18 and TRBJ1-2; no definite D call. CDR3 length: 14 residues. The V gene lost 2 bases and the J gene lost 1 base, with 8 bases spanning the gap. Germline V gene sequence: CDR1 KGHSH, CDR2 LQKENI. The CDR3 is CASSPDGSNYGYTF. CDR3 bases: TGTGCCAGCTCACCAGACGGCAGTAACTATGGCTACACCTTC.

The genes are TRBV7-2 and TRBJ1-3; D may be TRBD1 (5 bases). Trimming left V 0 bases short and J 2 bases short, with 11 bases between. The germline V gene encodes CDR1 SGHTA and CDR2 FQGNSA. CDR3 size: 16 residues. CDR3 sequence reads: CASSLAQGVTGNTIYF. The CDR3 coding sequence is TGTGCCAGCAGCTTAGCTCAGGGAGTCACTGGAAACACCATATATTTT.

This clonotype has a handful of counts. V usage is TRBV2 and J usage is TRBJ1-5; 10 positions match TRBD1. The CDR3 runs to 15 residues. V was clipped by 6 bases and J by 3 bases; unmatched bases: 5. CDR1 is SNHLY, CDR2 FYNNEI, per germline. This chain's CDR3 is CASSPDRGFNQPQHF. DNA of the CDR3: TGTGCCAGCAGCCCGGACAGGGGGTTCAATCAGCCCCAGCATTTT.

V and J are TRBV4-1 and TRBJ1-4; D ambiguous. The germline V and J ends were trimmed by 6 bases and 7 bases, with 15 bases remaining between them. Germline lookup yields CDR1 MGHRA and CDR2 YSYEKL. The CDR3 length is 14 residues. In DNA form, the CDR3 reads TGCGCCAGCAGTCGTTTTATGGATCGTGAAAAACTGTTTTTT. This sequence encodes CASSRFMDREKLFF.

This clonotype was found a few times. A read error may account for a junction end that differs from germline. The chain uses TRBV2 and TRBJ2-2; 10 bases map to TRBD1. CDR1 and CDR2 from the germline V gene are SNHLY and FYNNEI. The CDR3 extends over 15 amino acids. Written as DNA, the CDR3 is TGTGCCAGCATGGACAGGGGGACCTACACCGGGGAGCTGGTTTTT. This sequence encodes CASMDRGTYTGELVF.

There are a few counts of this clonotype. This chain joins TRBV5-4 and TRBJ2-2; D call uncertain. This CDR3 spans 14 amino acids. V dropped 4 bases and J dropped 0 bases, with 7 bases sitting between them. Germline-derived CDR1 and CDR2 are SGHNT and YYREEE (reference sequence). CDR3 region: CASSVGTNTGELFF. For the CDR3, the DNA is TGTGCCAGCAGCGTAGGAACGAACACCGGGGAGCTGTTTTTT.

This clonotype was counted ten times or more. The chain combines TRBV5-1 with TRBJ2-5; unclear D gene. The ends were cut back, 8 bases at V and 0 bases at J, with 5 bases in the middle. The CDR3 is 11 residues long. Germline loops: CDR1 SGHRS, CDR2 YFSETQ. CDR3: CASEDQETQYF. CDR3 coding DNA: TGCGCCAGTGAGGACCAAGAGACCCAGTACTTC.

The chain joins TRBV29-1 to TRBJ2-7, with D possibly being TRBD2 (5 bases). The CDR3 has 13 residues. Between the trimmed V and J ends, which lost 1 base and 3 bases, there was a span of 10 bases. Germline values: CDR1 SQVTM, CDR2 ANQGSEA. CDR3 nucleotides: TGCAGCGTTGAAGGTAGCGCGAGCTACGAGCAGTACTTC. This translates into CSVEGSASYEQYF.

The CDR3 loop reads CASSARGRAVYGYTF. The CDR3 DNA follows: TGTGCCAGCAGTGCCCGTGGTAGGGCCGTCTATGGCTACACCTTC. The rearrangement links TRBV6-1 to TRBJ1-2; D gene uncertain. This CDR3 spans 15 amino acids. V shed 4 bases and J shed 4 bases, with 16 bases lying between them. Germline assignment: CDR1 MNHNS and CDR2 SASEGT.

The chain combines TRBV15 with TRBJ1-1; D is unclear. The CDR3 has 16 amino acids. Germline V lookup: CDR1 LNHNV, CDR2 YYDKDF (reference sequence). The V end was cut by 1 base, the J end by 4 bases, with 16 bases between. CDR3 nucleotide sequence: TGTGCCACCAGCAGAGCTCGTTTGAGCAGCCTCACTGAAGCTTTCTTT. As protein: CATSRARLSSLTEAFF.

This clonotype was detected only a few times. The V call is TRBV20-1, the J call TRBJ1-4; D unclear. CDR1 and CDR2 (germline): DFQATT, SNEGSKA (reference sequence). The CDR3 extends over 15 amino acids. Trimming took 1 base from V and 7 from J, leaving 16 bases between them. The CDR3 nucleotides are TGCAGTGCTAGAGGCCCGCGGGGAGGCAGTGAAAAACTGTTTTTT. Amino acids: CSARGPRGGSEKLFF.

CDR3 amino acids: CASSEQGALVGNTIYF. Here the CDR3 DNA reads TGTGCCAGCAGCGAACAGGGGGCGCTGGTTGGAAACACCATATATTTT. The chain is built from TRBV2 and TRBJ1-3, with 9 bases that match TRBD1. The V gene's germline CDR1 is SNHLY and CDR2 FYNNEI. The CDR3 extends over 16 amino acids. Trimming cost V 6 bases and J 3 bases; bases outside gene matches: 9.

This chain links TRBV7-9 with TRBJ2-7, with TRBD2 as a possible D gene (6 bases). CDR3 length: 14 amino acids. The V and J ends lost 2 bases and 6 bases respectively, with 14 bases between them. CDR1 is SEHNR and CDR2 is FQNEAQ in the germline V gene (reference sequence). In DNA, the CDR3 is TGTGCCAGCAGCTTATCCGGGAGTACCCCCGAGCAGTACTTC. This gives the protein CASSLSGSTPEQYF.

This clonotype was recorded many times. J is TRBJ2-7 and V is TRBV11-2; a weak D match, TRBD1 (5 bases). The V end was cut by 0 bases, the J end by 5 bases, with 8 bases between. CDR1 SGHAT and CDR2 FQNNGV come from the germline V gene. The CDR3 length is 13 residues. The CDR3 loop is CASSLDQGDEQYF. CDR3 nucleotides: TGTGCCAGCAGCTTAGATCAAGGGGACGAGCAGTACTTC.

A few counts support this clonotype. V gene TRBV20-1 combines with J gene TRBJ2-7; D may be TRBD2 (5 bases). This CDR3 spans 13 amino acids. Germline lookup yields CDR1 DFQATT and CDR2 SNEGSKA (reference sequence). The V end lost 1 base, the J end lost 4 bases, and 11 bases lay between the germline ends. The CDR3 reads CSARGSAQYEQYF. The CDR3 coding sequence is TGCAGTGCTAGAGGTAGCGCCCAATACGAGCAGTACTTC.

This clonotype was picked up a small number of times. The J gene is TRBJ2-7, the V gene TRBV20-1; 11 nucleotides agree with TRBD1. J gave up 3 bases and V 5 bases, and 3 bases lay outside the gene matches. CDR1 and CDR2 from the germline V gene are DFQATT and SNEGSKA (reference sequence). The CDR3 totals 13 residues. The CDR3 here is CSAGGTGGYEQYF. CDR3 in DNA: TGCAGTGCTGGTGGGACAGGGGGCTACGAGCAGTACTTC.